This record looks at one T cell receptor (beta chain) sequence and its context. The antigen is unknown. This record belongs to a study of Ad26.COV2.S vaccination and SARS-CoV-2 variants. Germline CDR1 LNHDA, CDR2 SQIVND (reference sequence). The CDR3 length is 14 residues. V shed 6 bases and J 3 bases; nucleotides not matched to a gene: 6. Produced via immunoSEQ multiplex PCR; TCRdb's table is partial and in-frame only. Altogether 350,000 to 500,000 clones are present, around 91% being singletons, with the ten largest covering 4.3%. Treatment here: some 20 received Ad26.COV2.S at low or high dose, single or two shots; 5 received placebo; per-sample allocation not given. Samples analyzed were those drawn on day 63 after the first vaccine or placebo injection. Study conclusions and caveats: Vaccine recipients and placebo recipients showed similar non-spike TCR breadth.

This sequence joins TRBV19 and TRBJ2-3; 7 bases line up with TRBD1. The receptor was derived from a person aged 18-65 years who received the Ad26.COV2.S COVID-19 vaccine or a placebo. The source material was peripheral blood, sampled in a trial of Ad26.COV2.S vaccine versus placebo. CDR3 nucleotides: TGTGCCAGTAGACCCGACAGGGTTACAGATACGCAGTATTTT. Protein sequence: CASRPDRVTDTQYF.